The entry that follows covers one TCR beta chain sequence. As yet, its antigen is unknown. In germline, CDR1 is DFQATT, CDR2 SNEGSKA (reference sequence). J gave up 0 bases and V 1 base, and 8 bases lay outside the gene matches. The CDR3 contains 16 residues. A universal primer site and UMIs were added as TCR cDNA was made by 5'RACE template switching. TCRdb re-called the 5' RACE reads with MiXCR, one entry per CDR3 protein. The sample records hundreds of thousands of distinct CDR3 sequences, 9% to 15% being singletons. This sample was included in a study of T cells after yellow fever vaccination. Study-wide results and limits: Of the clonotypes, a small share occurred in both CD4 and CD8 compartments. Any FACS-sorted repertoire could hold abundant clonotypes that contaminate it from the bulk population. In post-booster samples, most primary-vaccination clones reappeared (just under 98% CD4, 88% CD8).

The specimen comprised PBMCs, sampled on the day of the yellow fever booster vaccination. This sequence originates from a man younger than 40 who received the YFV17D yellow fever vaccine. The V gene is TRBV20-1, the J gene TRBJ2-7; 8 nucleotides agree with TRBD2. CDR3 amino acids: CSARGRGTRSSYEQYF. The DNA for the CDR3 is TGCAGTGCTAGAGGACGCGGGACTAGGAGCTCCTACGAGCAGTACTTC.